One and the same sample provided the 21 T cell receptor beta chains below, sequenced in a study of cytomegalovirus exposure and HLA in healthy donors. Sequenced by immunoSEQ multiplex PCR; TCRdb stores in-frame clones only, minus some. The repertoire consists of approximately 130,000 clones, with 85% occurring once and the leading ten covering roughly 2%. Sequencing was done on a sample of PBMCs. The origin of the receptors is a woman in her twenties or thirties in good health and CMV-seronegative.

The rearrangement links TRBV4-1 to TRBJ2-2, with D unresolved. CDR1 is MGHRA, CDR2 YSYEKL, per germline. V lost 0 bases to trimming and J lost 6 bases, with 8 bases between them. The CDR3 covers 14 residues. The CDR3 bases are TGCGCCAGCAGCCAAGACCAGCGTCCCGGGGAGCTGTTTTTT. It codes for CASSQDQRPGELFF.

V and J are TRBV18 and TRBJ2-2, with a weak D call TRBD2 (5 bases). The V end lost 4 bases, the J end lost 1 base, and 10 bases lay between the germline ends. CDR1 is KGHSH, CDR2 LQKENI, per germline. This CDR3 has 15 residues. The DNA for the CDR3 is TGTGCCAGCTCACGCGGGCCCGTGAACACCGGGGAGCTGTTTTTT. Amino acids: CASSRGPVNTGELFF.

With respect to this clone: An end of the junction differs from the germline gene, which may be a read error. The chain employs TRBV20-1 and TRBJ2-1; tentative D call: TRBD2 (5 bases). Germline V CDR1 and CDR2: DFQATT, SNEGSKA (reference sequence). The CDR3 spans 11 residues. The CDR3 DNA reads as TGCAGTGCTAGAGAAGCCAGCGGCCTTGTCTTC. Its translation is CSAREASGLVF.

The chain couples TRBV7-2 to TRBJ2-3; 12 nucleotides match TRBD2. From germline, CDR1 is SGHTA and CDR2 FQGNSA. There are 18 residues in the CDR3. V shed 1 base and J 1 base; nucleotides not matched to a gene: 6. The CDR3 is CASSLGLAGGPGTDTQYF. For the CDR3, the DNA is TGTGCCAGCAGCTTAGGGCTAGCGGGGGGGCCTGGCACAGATACGCAGTATTTT.

The chain joins TRBV7-6 to TRBJ1-4; D is uncertain. Germline V lookup: CDR1 SGHVS, CDR2 FNYEAQ. This CDR3 is 15 amino acids long. Trimming left V 0 bases short and J 8 bases short, with 13 bases between. In nucleotides, the CDR3 is TGTGCCAGCAGCTTAGCGTTCGGGGTCGCGGAAAAACTGTTTTTT. The encoded protein is CASSLAFGVAEKLFF.

The rearrangement links TRBV5-1 to TRBJ1-2; 7 nucleotides line up with TRBD1. Germline V gene lookup returns CDR1 SGHRS and CDR2 YFSETQ. V was clipped by 4 bases and J by 4 bases; unmatched bases: 10. The CDR3 runs to 15 residues. CDR3 sequence (DNA): TGCGCCAGCAGCCCTACAGGGGTTGGAAGCTATGGCTACACCTTC. This codes for CASSPTGVGSYGYTF.

V gene TRBV4-3 combines with J gene TRBJ1-1; TRBD1 agrees at 7 bases. The CDR3 length is 15 residues. In germline, CDR1 is LGHNA, CDR2 YSLEER. The J segment lost 2 bases and the V segment lost 3 bases, leaving 6 bases of the junction unmatched. This CDR3 reads CASSHLTGTNTEAFF. DNA for the CDR3: TGCGCCAGCAGCCACCTGACAGGGACTAACACTGAAGCTTTCTTT.

The chain links TRBV12-5 to TRBJ1-3, with no clear D. The CDR3 sequence is 14 residues long. Trimming took off 3 bases at V and 4 bases at J, with 10 bases between the two ends. The germline V gene encodes CDR1 LGHNT and CDR2 FRNRAP. The CDR3 DNA is TGTGCTAGTGGTTTAAGGGAGTCAGGAAACACCATATATTTT. It specifies CASGLRESGNTIYF. The whole variable domain, filled in from reference TRBV12-5 and TRBJ1-3, reads DARVTQTPRHKVTEMGQEVTMRCQPILGHNTVFWYRQTMMQGLELLAYFRNRAPLDDSGMPKDRFSAEMPDATLATLKIQPSEPRDSAVYFCASGLRESGNTIYFGEGSWLTVV.

J is TRBJ1-2 and V is TRBV7-2; D gene ambiguous. Germline CDR1 and CDR2: SGHTA and FQGNSA. The CDR3 extends over 11 amino acids. V lost 4 bases and J lost 4, with 4 bases in between. The CDR3 reads CASSSLYGYTF. CDR3 nucleotide sequence: TGTGCCAGCAGCTCTCTCTATGGCTACACCTTC.

This chain uses TRBV5-6 with TRBJ2-2, with D tentatively TRBD2 (5 bases). CDR3 length: 16 residues. Germline V gene sequence: CDR1 SGHDT, CDR2 YYEEEE. The ends were cut back, 0 bases at V and 1 base at J, with 10 bases in the middle. The CDR3 protein is CASSLGAAGNTGELFF. CDR3 DNA: TGTGCCAGCAGCTTGGGCGCGGCGGGGAACACCGGGGAGCTGTTTTTT.

The chain has TRBV29-1 and TRBJ2-7; tentatively, D is TRBD2 (6 bases). Germline assignment: CDR1 SQVTM and CDR2 ANQGSEA. CDR3 length: 11 residues. The ends were cut back, 3 bases at V and 10 bases at J, with 13 bases in the middle. The CDR3 DNA reads as TGCAGCGTTGATTTGGGACTGGTACAGTACTTC. This sequence encodes CSVDLGLVQYF.

The chain combines TRBV2 with TRBJ1-6; TRBD1 might be the D (6 bases). The germline V gene has CDR1 SNHLY and CDR2 FYNNEI. This CDR3 region has 17 residues. V was trimmed by 6 bases and J by 0 bases, leaving 15 bases between them. The CDR3 nucleotides read TGTGCCAGCAGGATGTTCAGGGGCAGCTCCTATAATTCACCCCTCCACTTT. This gives the protein CASRMFRGSSYNSPLHF.

The V gene is TRBV5-1, the J gene TRBJ1-2; maybe TRBD1 (6 bases). The V end lost 0 bases, the J end lost 4 bases, and 13 bases lay between the germline ends. CDR3 length: 15 residues. Germline V gives CDR1 SGHRS, CDR2 YFSETQ. The CDR3 DNA reads TGCGCCAGCAGCTTGGGTGGGACAACGGTCTATGGCTACACCTTC. It is translated as CASSLGGTTVYGYTF.

This rearrangement joins TRBV7-2 to TRBJ2-7; D unresolved. CDR3 size: 14 residues. Germline V gene lookup returns CDR1 SGHTA and CDR2 FQGNSA. V lost 5 bases, J lost 2 bases, and 13 bases lay in between. CDR3 coding DNA: TGTGCCAGCAGCCTAGATGCTGGAGCCTACGAGCAGTACTTC. Protein: CASSLDAGAYEQYF.

The chain is built from TRBV18 and TRBJ1-3; D is unresolved. Germline lookup yields CDR1 KGHSH and CDR2 LQKENI. Trimming left V 3 bases short and J 1 base short, with 13 bases between. The CDR3 sequence is 16 residues long. The CDR3 DNA reads as TGTGCCAGCTCACCTGTGAGGGTCCCATCTGGAAACACCATATATTTT. It is translated as CASSPVRVPSGNTIYF.

A single count supports this clone. V usage is TRBV29-1 and J usage is TRBJ2-1; D is ambiguous. V lost 6 bases to trimming and J lost 6 bases, with 9 bases between them. Per the germline V gene, CDR1 is SQVTM and CDR2 is ANQGSEA. The CDR3 is 11 amino acids. The CDR3, as DNA: TGCAGCGTAGAGAGAGTCAATGAGCAGTTCTTC. It translates to CSVERVNEQFF.

The CDR3 protein is CASSPRTGGGGSPLHF. The CDR3 DNA reads as TGTGCCAGCAGCCCCCGGACAGGGGGCGGGGGTTCACCCCTCCACTTT. The chain links TRBV5-6 to TRBJ1-6; 11 bases fit TRBD1. Germline CDR1 and CDR2: SGHDT and YYEEEE. The CDR3 has 16 amino acids. V shed 4 bases, J shed 9 bases, and the junction held 9 bases outside the gene matches. The complete variable domain, with remaining parts taken from reference TRBV5-6 and TRBJ1-6, reads DAGVTQSPTHLIKTRGQQVTLRCSPKSGHDTVSWYQQALGQGPQFIFQYYEEEERQRGNFPDRFSGHQFPNYSSELNVNALLLGDSALYLCASSPRTGGGGSPLHFGNGTRLTVT.

The V and J genes are TRBV7-2 and TRBJ2-1; the D gene is possibly TRBD2 (7 bases). V lost 1 base, J lost 6 bases, and 13 bases lay in between. The germline V gene encodes CDR1 SGHTA and CDR2 FQGNSA. The CDR3 consists of 15 residues. The CDR3 reads CASSLEQGRVNEQFF. CDR3 nucleotide sequence: TGTGCCAGCAGCTTAGAGCAGGGGAGGGTCAATGAGCAGTTCTTC.

The genes are TRBV11-2 and TRBJ2-4; TRBD1 agrees at 9 bases. The germline gives CDR1 SGHAT, CDR2 FQNNGV. The length of the CDR3 is 18 residues. V shed 1 base, J shed 0 bases, and the junction held 7 bases outside the gene matches. The CDR3 DNA follows: TGTGCCAGCAGCTTAGGTCGAGGACAGGGGAGAGCCAAAAACATTCAGTACTTC. This translates into CASSLGRGQGRAKNIQYF.

This chain uses TRBV30 with TRBJ1-1; D is undetermined. Germline CDR1 reads GTSNPN; CDR2 reads SVGIG (reference sequence). V dropped 1 base and J dropped 6 bases, with 12 bases sitting between them. The CDR3 is made up of 13 amino acids. CDR3 residues: CAWSAGSGAEAFF. CDR3 bases: TGTGCCTGGAGTGCCGGATCAGGCGCTGAAGCTTTCTTT. The full variable domain, in which reference TRBV30 and TRBJ1-1 provide the parts outside the CDR3, is SQTIHQWPATLVQPVGSPLSLECTVEGTSNPNLYWYRQAAGRGLQLLFYSVGIGQISSEVPQNLSASRPQDRQFILSSKKLLLSDSGFYLCAWSAGSGAEAFFGQGTRLTVV.

This chain joins TRBV7-2 and TRBJ1-3; D call uncertain. Between the trimmed V and J ends, which lost 0 bases and 4 bases, there was a span of 4 bases. Germline V gives CDR1 SGHTA, CDR2 FQGNSA. The CDR3 has 13 amino acids. The CDR3 loop is CASSLARGNTIYF. The CDR3, as DNA: TGTGCCAGCAGCTTAGCTCGGGGAAACACCATATATTTT.